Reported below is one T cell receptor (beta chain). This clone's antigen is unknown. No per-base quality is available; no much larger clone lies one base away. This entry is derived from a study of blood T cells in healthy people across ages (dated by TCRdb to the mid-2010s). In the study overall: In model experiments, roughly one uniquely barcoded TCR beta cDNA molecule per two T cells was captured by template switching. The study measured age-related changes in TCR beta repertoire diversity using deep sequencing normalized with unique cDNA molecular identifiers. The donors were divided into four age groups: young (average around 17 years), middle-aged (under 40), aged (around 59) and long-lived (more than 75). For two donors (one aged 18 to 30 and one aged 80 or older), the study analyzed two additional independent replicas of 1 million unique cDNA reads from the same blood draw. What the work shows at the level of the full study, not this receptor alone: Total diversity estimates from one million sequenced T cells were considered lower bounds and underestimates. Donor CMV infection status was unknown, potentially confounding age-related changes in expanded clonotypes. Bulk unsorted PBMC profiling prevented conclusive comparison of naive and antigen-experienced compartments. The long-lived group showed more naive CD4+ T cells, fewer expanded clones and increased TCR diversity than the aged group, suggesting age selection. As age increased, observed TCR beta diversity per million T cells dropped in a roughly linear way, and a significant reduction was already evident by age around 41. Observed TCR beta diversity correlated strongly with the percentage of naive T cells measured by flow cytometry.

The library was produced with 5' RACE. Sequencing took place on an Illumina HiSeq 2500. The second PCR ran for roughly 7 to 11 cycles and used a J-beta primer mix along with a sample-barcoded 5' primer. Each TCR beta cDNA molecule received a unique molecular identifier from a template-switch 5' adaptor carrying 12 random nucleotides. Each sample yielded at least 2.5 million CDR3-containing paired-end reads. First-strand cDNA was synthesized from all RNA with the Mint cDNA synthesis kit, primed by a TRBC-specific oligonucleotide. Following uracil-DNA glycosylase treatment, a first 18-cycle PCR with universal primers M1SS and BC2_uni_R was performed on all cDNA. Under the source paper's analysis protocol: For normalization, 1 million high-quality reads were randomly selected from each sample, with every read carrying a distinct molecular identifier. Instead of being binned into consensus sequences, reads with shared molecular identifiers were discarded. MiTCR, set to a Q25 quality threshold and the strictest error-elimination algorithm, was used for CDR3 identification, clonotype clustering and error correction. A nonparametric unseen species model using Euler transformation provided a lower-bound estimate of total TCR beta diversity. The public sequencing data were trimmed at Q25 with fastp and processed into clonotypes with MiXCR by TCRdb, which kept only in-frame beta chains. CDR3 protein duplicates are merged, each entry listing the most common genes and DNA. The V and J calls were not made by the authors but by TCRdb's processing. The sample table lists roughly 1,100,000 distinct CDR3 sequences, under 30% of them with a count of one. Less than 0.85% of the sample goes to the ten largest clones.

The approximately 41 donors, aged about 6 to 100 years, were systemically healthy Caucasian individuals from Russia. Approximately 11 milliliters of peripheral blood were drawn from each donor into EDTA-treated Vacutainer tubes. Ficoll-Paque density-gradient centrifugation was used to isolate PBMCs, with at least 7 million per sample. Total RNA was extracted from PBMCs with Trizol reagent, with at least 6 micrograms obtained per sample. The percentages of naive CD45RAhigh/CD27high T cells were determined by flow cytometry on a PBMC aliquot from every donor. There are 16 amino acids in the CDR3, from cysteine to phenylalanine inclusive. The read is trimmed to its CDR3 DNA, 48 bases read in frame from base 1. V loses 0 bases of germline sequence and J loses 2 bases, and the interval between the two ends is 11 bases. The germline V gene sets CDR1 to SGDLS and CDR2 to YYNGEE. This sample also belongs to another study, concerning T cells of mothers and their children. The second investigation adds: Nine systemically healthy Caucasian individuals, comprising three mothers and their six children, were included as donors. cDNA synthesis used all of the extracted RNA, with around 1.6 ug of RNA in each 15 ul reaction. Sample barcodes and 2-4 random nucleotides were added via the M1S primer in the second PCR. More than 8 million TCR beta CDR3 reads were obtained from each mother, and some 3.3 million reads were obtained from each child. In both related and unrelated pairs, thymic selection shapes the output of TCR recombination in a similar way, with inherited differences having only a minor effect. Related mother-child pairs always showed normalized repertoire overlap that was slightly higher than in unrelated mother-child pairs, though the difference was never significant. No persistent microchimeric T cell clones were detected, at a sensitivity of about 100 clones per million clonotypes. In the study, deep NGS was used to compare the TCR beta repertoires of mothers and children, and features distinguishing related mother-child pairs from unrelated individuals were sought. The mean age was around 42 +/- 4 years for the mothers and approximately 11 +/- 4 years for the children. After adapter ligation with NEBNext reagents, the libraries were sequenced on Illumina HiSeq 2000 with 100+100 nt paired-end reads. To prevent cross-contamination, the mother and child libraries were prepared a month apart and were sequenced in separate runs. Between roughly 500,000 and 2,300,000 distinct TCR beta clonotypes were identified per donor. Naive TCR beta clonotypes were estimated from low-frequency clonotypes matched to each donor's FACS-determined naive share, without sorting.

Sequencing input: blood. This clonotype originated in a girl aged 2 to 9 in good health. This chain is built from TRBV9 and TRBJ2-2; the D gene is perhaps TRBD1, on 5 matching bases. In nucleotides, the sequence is TGTGCCAGCAGCGTAGGTGGACATACTAACACCGGGGAGCTGTTTTTT. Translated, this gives CASSVGGHTNTGELFF.